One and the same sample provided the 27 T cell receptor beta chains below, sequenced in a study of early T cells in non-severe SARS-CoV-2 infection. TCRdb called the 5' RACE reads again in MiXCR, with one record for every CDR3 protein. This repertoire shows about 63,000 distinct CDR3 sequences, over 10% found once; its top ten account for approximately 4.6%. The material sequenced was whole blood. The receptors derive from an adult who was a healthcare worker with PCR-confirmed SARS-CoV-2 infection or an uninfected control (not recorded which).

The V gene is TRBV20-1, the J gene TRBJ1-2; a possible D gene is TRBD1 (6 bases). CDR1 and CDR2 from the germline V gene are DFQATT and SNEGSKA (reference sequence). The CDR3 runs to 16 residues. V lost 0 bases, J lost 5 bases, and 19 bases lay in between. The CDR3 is CSARDMGQGLAYGYTF. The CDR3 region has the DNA TGCAGTGCTAGAGATATGGGTCAGGGGCTCGCATATGGCTACACCTTC.

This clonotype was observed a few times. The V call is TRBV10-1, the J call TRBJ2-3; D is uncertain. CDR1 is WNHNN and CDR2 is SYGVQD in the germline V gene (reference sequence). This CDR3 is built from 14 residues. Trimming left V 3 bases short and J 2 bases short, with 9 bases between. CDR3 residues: CASSDPTNTDTQYF. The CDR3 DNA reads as TGCGCCAGCAGTGACCCAACCAACACAGATACGCAGTATTTT.

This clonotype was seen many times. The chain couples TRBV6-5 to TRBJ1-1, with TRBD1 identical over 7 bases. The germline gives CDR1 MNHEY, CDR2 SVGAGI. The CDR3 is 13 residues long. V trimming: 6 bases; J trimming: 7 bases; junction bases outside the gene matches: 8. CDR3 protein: CASRSGTAGEAFF. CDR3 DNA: TGTGCCAGCAGATCAGGGACAGCCGGTGAAGCTTTCTTT.

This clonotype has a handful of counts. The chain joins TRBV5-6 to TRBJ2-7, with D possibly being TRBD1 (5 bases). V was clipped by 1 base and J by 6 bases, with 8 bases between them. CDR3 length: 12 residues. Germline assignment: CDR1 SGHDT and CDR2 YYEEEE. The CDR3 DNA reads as TGTGCCAGCAGCTTGCAGGGTGCCGAGCAGTACTTC. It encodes CASSLQGAEQYF.

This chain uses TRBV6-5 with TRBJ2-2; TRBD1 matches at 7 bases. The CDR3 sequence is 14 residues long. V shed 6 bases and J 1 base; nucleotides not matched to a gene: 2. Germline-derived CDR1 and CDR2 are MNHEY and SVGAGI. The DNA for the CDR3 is TGTGCCAGCAGACGGACAGGGAACACCGGGGAGCTGTTTTTT. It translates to CASRRTGNTGELFF.

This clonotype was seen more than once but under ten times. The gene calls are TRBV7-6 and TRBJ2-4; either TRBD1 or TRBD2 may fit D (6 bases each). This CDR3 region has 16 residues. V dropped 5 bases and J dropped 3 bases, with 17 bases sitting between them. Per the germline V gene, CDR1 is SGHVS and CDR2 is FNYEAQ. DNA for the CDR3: TGTGCCAGCAGCCTCCAATATGGAGGGGGCAAAAACATTCAGTACTTC. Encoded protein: CASSLQYGGGKNIQYF.

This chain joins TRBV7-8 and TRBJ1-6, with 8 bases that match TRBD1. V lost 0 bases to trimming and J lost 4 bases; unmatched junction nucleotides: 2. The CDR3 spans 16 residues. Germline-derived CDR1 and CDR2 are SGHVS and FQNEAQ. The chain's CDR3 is CASSLAGQGYNSPLHF. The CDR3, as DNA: TGTGCCAGCAGCTTAGCAGGACAGGGTTATAATTCACCCCTCCACTTT.

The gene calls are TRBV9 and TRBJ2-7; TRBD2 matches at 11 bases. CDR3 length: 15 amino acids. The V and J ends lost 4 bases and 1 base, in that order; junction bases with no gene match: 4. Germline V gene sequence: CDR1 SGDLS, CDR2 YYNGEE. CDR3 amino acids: CASSFSGGASYEQYF. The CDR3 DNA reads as TGTGCCAGCAGCTTTAGCGGGGGGGCTTCCTACGAGCAGTACTTC. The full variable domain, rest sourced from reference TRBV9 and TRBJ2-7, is DSGVTQTPKHLITATGQRVTLRCSPRSGDLSVYWYQQSLDQGLQFLIQYYNGEERAKGNILERFSAQQFPDLHSELNLSSLELGDSALYFCASSFSGGASYEQYFGPGTRLTVT.

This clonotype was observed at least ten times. The CDR3 sequence is CASSQDPSGANIQYF. The CDR3 nucleotides are TGCGCCAGCAGCCAAGACCCTAGCGGGGCGAACATTCAGTACTTC. The chain combines TRBV4-3 with TRBJ2-4; 9 bases are a match to TRBD2. CDR1 LGHNA and CDR2 YSLEER come from the germline V gene. The trim removed 0 bases at V and 7 bases at J, leaving 4 bases unmatched. The CDR3 extends over 15 amino acids.

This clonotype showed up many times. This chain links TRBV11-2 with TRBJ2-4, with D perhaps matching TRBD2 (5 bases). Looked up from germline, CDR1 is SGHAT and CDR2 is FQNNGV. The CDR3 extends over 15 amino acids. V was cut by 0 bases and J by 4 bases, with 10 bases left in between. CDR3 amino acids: CASSLEFGGKNIQYF. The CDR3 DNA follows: TGTGCCAGCAGCTTAGAGTTTGGAGGAAAAAACATTCAGTACTTC.

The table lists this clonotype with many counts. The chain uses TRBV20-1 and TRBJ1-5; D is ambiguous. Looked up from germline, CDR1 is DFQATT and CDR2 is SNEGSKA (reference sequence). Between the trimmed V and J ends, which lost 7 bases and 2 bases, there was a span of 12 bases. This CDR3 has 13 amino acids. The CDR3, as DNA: TGCAGTGTAAGCGGTGGGGGCAATCAGCCCCAGCATTTT. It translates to CSVSGGGNQPQHF.

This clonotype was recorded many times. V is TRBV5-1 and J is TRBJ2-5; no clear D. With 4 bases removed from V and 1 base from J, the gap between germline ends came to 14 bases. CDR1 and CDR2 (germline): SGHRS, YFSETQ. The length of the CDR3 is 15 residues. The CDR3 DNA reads TGCGCCAGCAGCCCGGAAGTAGGACCCCAAGAGACCCAGTACTTC. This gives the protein CASSPEVGPQETQYF. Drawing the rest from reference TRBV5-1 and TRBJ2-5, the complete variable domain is KAGVTQTPRYLIKTRGQQVTLSCSPISGHRSVSWYQQTPGQGLQFLFEYFSETQRNKGNFPGRFSGRQFSNSRSEMNVSTLELGDSALYLCASSPEVGPQETQYFGPGTRLLVL.

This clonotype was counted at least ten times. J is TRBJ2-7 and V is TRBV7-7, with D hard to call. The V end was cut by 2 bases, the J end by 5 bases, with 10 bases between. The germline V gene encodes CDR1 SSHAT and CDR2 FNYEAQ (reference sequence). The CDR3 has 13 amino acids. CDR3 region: CASSLRLDDEQYF. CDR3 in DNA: TGTGCCAGCAGCTTAAGGTTGGACGACGAGCAGTACTTC.

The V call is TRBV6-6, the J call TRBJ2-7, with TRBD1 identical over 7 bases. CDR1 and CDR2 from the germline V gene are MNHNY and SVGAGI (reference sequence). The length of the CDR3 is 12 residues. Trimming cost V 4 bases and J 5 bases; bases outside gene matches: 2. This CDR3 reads CASSFTGDEQYF. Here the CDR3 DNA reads TGTGCCAGCAGTTTCACAGGGGACGAGCAGTACTTC.

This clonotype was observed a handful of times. CDR3 bases: TGCAGTGCTAGTGGGTGGGGCGGCACAGATACGCAGTATTTT. Translated: CSASGWGGTDTQYF. This sequence joins TRBV20-1 and TRBJ2-3, with D perhaps TRBD1 (5 bases). V lost 3 bases and J 1 base, leaving 11 bases between the germline ends. Germline V CDR1 and CDR2: DFQATT, SNEGSKA (reference sequence). This CDR3 contains 14 residues.

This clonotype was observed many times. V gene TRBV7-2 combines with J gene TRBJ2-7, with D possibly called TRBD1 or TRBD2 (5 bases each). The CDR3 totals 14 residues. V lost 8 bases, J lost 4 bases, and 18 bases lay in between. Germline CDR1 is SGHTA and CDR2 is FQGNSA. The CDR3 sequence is CASALGQGRYEQYF. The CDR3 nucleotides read TGTGCCAGCGCCCTAGGGCAGGGACGGTACGAGCAGTACTTC. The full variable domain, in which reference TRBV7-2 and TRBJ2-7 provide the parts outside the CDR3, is GAGVSQSPSNKVTEKGKDVELRCDPISGHTALYWYRQSLGQGLEFLIYFQGNSAPDKSGLPSDRFSAERTGGSVSTLTIQRTQQEDSAVYLCASALGQGRYEQYFGPGTRLTVT.

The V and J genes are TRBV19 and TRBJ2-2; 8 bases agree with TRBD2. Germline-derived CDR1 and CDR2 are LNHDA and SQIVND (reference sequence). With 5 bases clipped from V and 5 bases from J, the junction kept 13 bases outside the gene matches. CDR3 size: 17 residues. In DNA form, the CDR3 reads TGTGCCAGTAGTCCTAATCTCGGGAGGGTAAGGACCGGGGAGCTGTTTTTT. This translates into CASSPNLGRVRTGELFF. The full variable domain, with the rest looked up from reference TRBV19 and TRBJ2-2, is DGGITQSPKYLFRKEGQNVTLSCEQNLNHDAMYWYRQDPGQGLRLIYYSQIVNDFQKGDIAEGYSVSREKKESFPLTVTSAQKNPTAFYLCASSPNLGRVRTGELFFGEGSRLTVL.

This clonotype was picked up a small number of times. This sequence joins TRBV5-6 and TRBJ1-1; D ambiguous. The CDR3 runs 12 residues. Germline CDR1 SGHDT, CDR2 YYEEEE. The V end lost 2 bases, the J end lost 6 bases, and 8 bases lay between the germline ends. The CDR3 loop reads CASSFTESEAFF. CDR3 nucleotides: TGTGCCAGCAGCTTTACAGAGTCTGAAGCTTTCTTT.

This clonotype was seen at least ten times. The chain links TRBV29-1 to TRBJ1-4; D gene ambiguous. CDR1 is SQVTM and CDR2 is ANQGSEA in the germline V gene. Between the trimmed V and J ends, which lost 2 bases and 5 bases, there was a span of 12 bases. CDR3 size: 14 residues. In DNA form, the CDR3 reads TGCAGCGTTGAATCGAACGGTGGCAATGAAAAACTGTTTTTT. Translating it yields CSVESNGGNEKLFF.

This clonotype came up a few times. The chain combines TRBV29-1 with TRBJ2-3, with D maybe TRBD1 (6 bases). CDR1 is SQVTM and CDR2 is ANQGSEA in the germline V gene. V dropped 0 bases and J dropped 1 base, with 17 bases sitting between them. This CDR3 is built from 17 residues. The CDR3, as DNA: TGCAGCGTTGAAGATCATCACAGGGCCCCGCGCACAGATACGCAGTATTTT. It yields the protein CSVEDHHRAPRTDTQYF.

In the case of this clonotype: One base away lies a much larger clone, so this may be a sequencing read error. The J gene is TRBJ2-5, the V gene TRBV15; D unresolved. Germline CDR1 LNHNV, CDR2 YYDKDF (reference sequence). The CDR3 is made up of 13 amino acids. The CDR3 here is CVTSRGQQETQYF. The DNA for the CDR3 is TGTGTCACCAGCAGAGGCCAGCAAGAGACCCAGTACTTC.

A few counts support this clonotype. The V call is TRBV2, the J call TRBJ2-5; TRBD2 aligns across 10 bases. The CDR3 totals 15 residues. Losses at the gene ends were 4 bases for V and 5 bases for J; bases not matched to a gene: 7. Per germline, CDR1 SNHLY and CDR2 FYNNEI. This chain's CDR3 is CASSGLAGAGETQYF. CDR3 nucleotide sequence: TGTGCCAGCAGTGGGCTAGCGGGGGCGGGGGAGACCCAGTACTTC.

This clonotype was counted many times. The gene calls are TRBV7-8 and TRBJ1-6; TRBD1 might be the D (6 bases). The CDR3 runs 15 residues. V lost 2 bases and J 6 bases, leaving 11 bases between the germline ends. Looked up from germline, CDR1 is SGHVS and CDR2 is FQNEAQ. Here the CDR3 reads CASSLRARGNSPLHF. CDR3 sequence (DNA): TGTGCCAGCAGCTTACGGGCCAGGGGTAATTCACCCCTCCACTTT.

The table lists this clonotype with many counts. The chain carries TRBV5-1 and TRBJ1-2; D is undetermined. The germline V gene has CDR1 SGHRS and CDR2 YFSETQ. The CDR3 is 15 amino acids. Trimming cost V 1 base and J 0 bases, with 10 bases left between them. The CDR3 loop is CASSLSPVTNYGYTF. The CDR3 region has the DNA TGCGCCAGCAGCTTGTCTCCAGTCACTAACTATGGCTACACCTTC.

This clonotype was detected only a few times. The CDR3: CASSRTRGTEAFF. CDR3 DNA: TGTGCCAGCAGCAGGACGCGGGGGACTGAAGCTTTCTTT. This sequence joins TRBV9 and TRBJ1-1; weak D call: TRBD1 (5 bases). The CDR3 spans 13 residues. Germline V CDR1 and CDR2: SGDLS, YYNGEE. V lost 4 bases to trimming and J lost 5 bases, with 12 bases between them.

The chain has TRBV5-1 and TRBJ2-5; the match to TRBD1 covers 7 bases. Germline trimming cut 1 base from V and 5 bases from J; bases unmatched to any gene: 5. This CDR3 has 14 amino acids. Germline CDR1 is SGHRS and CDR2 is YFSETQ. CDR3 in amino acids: CASSLRGREETQYF. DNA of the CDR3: TGCGCCAGCAGCTTGAGGGGGCGAGAGGAGACCCAGTACTTC.

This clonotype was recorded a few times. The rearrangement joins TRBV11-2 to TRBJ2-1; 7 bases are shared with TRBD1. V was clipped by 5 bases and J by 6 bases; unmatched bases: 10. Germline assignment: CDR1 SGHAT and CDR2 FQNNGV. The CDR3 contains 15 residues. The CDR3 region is CASSLDRAAGNEQFF. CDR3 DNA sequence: TGTGCCAGCAGCCTCGACAGGGCGGCCGGCAATGAGCAGTTCTTC. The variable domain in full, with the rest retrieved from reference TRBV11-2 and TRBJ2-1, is EAGVAQSPRYKIIEKRQSVAFWCNPISGHATLYWYQQILGQGPKLLIQFQNNGVVDDSQLPKDRFSAERLKGVDSTLKIQPAKLEDSAVYLCASSLDRAAGNEQFFGPGTRLTVL.